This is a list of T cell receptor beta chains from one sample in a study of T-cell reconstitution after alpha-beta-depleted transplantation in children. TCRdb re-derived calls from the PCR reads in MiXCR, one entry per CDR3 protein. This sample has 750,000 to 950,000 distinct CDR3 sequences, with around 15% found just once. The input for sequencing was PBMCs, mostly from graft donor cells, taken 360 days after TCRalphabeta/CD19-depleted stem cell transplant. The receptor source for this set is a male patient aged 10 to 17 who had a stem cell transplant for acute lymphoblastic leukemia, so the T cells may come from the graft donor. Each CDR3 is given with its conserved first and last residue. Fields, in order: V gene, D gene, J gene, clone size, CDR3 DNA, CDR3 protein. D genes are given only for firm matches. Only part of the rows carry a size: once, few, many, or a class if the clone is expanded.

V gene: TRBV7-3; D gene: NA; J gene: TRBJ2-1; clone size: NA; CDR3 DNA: TGTGCCAGCAGCCTCACAGGGTCCCTCTACAATGAGCAGTTCTTC; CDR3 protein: CASSLTGSLYNEQFF
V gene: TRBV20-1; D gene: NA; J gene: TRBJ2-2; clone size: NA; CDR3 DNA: TGCAGCACGGAGAGGGCCCCGAACACCGGGGAGCTGTTTTTT; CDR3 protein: CSTERAPNTGELFF
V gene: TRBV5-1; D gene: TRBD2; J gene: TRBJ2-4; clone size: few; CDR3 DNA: TGCGCCAGCAGCTTGGGAGCTAGCGGGGGATTGAACATTCAGTACTTC; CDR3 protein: CASSLGASGGLNIQYF
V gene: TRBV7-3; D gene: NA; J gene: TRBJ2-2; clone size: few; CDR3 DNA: TGTGCCAGCAGCTTATGGGCAGGAACGAACACCGGGGAGCTGTTTTTT; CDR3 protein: CASSLWAGTNTGELFF
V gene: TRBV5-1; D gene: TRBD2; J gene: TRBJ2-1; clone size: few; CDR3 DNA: TGCGCCAGCAGCTTGGTAGCGCTAGCGGTAGTGGTCGAGAATGAGCAGTTCTTC; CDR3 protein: CASSLVALAVVVENEQFF
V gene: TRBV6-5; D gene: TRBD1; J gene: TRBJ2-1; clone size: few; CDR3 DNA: TGTGCCAGCAGTCACAGGGGAGATGAGCAGTTCTTC; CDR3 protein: CASSHRGDEQFF
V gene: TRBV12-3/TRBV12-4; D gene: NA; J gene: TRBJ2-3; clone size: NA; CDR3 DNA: TGTACCAGCAGTTTAGGCAGCTGGCCGCCTTCTAGCACAGATACGCAGTATTTT; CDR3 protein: CTSSLGSWPPSSTDTQYF
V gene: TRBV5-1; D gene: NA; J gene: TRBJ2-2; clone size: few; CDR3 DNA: TGCGCCAGCAGCTTGGGTAGTCGACGCACCGGGGAGCTGTTTTTT; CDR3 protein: CASSLGSRRTGELFF
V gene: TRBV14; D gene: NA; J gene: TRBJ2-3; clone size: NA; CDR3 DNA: TGTGCCAGCAGCCAAACCCCCCCGGAGGTCCCGCAGTATTTT; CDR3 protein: CASSQTPPEVPQYF
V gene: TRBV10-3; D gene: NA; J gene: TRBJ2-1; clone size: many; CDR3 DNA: TGTGCCATCAGTGAGTCGGCAGGGGCCTACAATGAGCAGTTCTTC; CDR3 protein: CAISESAGAYNEQFF
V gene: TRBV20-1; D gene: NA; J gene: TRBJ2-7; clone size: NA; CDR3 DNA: TGCAGTGCTAGAGCCCGCGTCTGGAGTCGGCGGAGTGAGCAGTACTTC; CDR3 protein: CSARARVWSRRSEQYF
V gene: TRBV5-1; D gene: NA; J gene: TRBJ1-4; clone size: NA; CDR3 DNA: TGCGCCAGCAGCTTCGGACAGAGCTATGAAAAACTGTTTTTT; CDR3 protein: CASSFGQSYEKLFF
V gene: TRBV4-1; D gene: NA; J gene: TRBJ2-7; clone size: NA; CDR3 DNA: TGCGCCAGCAGCCAAGTGCCAGGACAGCGCTACGAGCAGTACTTC; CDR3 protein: CASSQVPGQRYEQYF
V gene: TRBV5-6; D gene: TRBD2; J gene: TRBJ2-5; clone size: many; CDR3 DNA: TGTGCCAGCAGCTTGGTTTCAGCGGGAGTCCTAGAGACCCAGTACTTC; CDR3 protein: CASSLVSAGVLETQYF
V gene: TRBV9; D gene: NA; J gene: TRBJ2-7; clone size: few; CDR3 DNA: TGTGCCAGCAGCGTAGTGCCAGAATCTTACGAGCAGTACTTC; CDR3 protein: CASSVVPESYEQYF
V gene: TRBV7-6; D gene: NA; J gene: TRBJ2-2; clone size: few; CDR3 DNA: TGTGCCAGCAGCGGGACTCGCGGGGAGCTGTTTTTT; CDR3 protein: CASSGTRGELFF
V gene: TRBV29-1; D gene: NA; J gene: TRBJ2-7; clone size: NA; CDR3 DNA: TGCAGCGTTGAACGAGGGGGAGAGCAGTACTTC; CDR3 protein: CSVERGGEQYF
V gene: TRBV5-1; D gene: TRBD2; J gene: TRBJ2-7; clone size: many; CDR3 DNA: TGCGCCAGCAGCTTGGGGACTAGCGAGACCTACGAGCAGTACTTC; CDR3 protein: CASSLGTSETYEQYF
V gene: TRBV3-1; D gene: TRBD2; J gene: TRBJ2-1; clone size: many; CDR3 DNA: TGTGCCAGCAGCCAAGTCCCGGGGGGGCCCCTCAATGAGCAGTTCTTC; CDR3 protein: CASSQVPGGPLNEQFF